This T cell receptor beta chain was captured by sequencing in a study of T-cell reconstitution after alpha-beta-depleted transplantation in children. This clonotype was seen a handful of times. Germline trimming cut 0 bases from V and 0 bases from J; bases unmatched to any gene: 10. CDR3 length equals 20 residues. Preparing the TCRbeta library involved the use of unique molecular identifiers. TCRdb used MiXCR to reprocess the PCR reads, holding one entry per CDR3 protein. This repertoire shows about 410,000 distinct CDR3 sequences, roughly 22% found once; its top ten account for around 4%. This sequence was found in a human donor who donated a stem cell graft to a child with acute myeloid leukemia. The input for sequencing was PBMCs from the stem cell graft donor, taken from the stem cell graft. The J gene is TRBJ2-1, the V gene TRBV12-3 or TRBV12-4; 11 nucleotides agree with TRBD2. The CDR3 loop is CASSLARGLAEKSSYNEQFF. The CDR3 DNA sequence: TGTGCCAGCAGTTTAGCCCGGGGACTAGCGGAGAAGAGCTCCTACAATGAGCAGTTCTTC.